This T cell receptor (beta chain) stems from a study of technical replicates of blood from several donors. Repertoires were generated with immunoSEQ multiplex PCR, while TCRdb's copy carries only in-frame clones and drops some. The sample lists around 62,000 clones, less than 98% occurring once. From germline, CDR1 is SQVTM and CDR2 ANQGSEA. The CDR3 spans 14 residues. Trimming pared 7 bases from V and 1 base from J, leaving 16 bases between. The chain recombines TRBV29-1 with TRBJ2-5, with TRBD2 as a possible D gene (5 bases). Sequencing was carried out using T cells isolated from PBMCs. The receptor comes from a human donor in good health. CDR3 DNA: TGCAGCGGCCACATACTAGGTAGCCAAGAGACCCAGTACTTC. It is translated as CSGHILGSQETQYF.